This T cell receptor beta chain was found in a study of T cells in Graves' hyperthyroidism and ophthalmopathy. Study-wide results and caveats: Blood also held most thyroid clonotypes expanded beyond 0.001.

Researchers amplified the TCR beta CDR3 regions from RNA transcripts. HTBI primers were used for first-round RT-PCR of the TCR CDR3. TCRdb re-called the multiplex PCR reads through MiXCR, storing one row per CDR3 protein. Of 500,000 or so distinct CDR3 sequences listed, more than 15% are singletons. This clonotype appeared many times. Its antigen remains unidentified. The sequenced material came from blood. This receptor was identified in a young woman with Graves' ophthalmopathy.

The CDR3 coding sequence is TGTGCCAGCAGCCCGGGGTCAGATACGCAGTATTTT. Translating it yields CASSPGSDTQYF. This chain uses TRBV11-2 with TRBJ2-3, with D possibly being TRBD2 (5 bases). This CDR3 has 12 amino acids. The V gene lost 5 bases and the J gene lost 4 bases, with 7 bases spanning the gap. Germline values: CDR1 SGHAT, CDR2 FQNNGV.